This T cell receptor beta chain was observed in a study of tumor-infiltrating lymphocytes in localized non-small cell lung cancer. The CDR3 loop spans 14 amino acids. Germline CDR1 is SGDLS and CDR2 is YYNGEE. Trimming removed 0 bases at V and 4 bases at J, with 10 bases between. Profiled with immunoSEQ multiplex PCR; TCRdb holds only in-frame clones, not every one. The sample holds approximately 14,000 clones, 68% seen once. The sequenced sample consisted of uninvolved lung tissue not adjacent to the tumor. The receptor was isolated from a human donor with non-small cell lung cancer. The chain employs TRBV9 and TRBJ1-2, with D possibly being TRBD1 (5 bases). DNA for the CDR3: TGTGCCAGCAGCGTAGAAGGCAGGGCCTATGGCTACACCTTC. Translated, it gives CASSVEGRAYGYTF.